This T cell receptor (beta chain) was documented in a study of T cell changes during pregnancy in multiple sclerosis. The CDR3 sequence is 15 residues long. From germline, CDR1 is SGHVS and CDR2 FQNEAQ. V dropped 5 bases and J dropped 0; count of bases not matched to a gene: 3. TCRdb keeps only in-frame clones here, not all; method: immunoSEQ multiplex PCR. The sample consists of 20,000 to 30,000 clones, approximately 89% of them appearing once. Sequenced material: CD8+ T cells from peripheral blood mononuclear cells, taken in the second trimester of pregnancy. J is TRBJ2-1 and V is TRBV7-8; 8 bases agree with TRBD2. This TCR was sampled from a female donor with multiple sclerosis, enrolled in a pregnancy study. CDR3 DNA: TGTGCCAGCAGCACTAGCGGAACCTCCTACAATGAGCAGTTCTTC. Its protein product is CASSTSGTSYNEQFF.